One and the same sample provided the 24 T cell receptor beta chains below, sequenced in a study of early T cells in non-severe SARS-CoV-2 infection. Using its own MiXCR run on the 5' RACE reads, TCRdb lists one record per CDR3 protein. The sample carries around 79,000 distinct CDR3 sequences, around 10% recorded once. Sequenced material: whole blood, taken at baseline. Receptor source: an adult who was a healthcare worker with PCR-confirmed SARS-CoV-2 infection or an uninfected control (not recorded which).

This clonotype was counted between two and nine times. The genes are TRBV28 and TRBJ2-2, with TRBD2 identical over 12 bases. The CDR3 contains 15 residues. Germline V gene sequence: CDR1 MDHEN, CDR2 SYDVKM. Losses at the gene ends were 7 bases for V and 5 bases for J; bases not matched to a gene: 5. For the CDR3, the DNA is TGTGCCAGCACCCCTGGACTAGCGGGGACCGGGGAGCTGTTTTTT. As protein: CASTPGLAGTGELFF.

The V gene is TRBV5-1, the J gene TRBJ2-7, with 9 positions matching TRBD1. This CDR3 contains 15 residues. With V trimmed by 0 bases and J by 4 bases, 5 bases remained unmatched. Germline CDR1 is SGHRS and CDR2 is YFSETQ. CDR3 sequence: CASSLDPGQGYEQYF. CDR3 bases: TGCGCCAGCAGCTTGGACCCGGGACAGGGTTACGAGCAGTACTTC.

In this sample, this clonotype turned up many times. CDR3 protein: CASSGGTGGTDTQYF. The CDR3 bases are TGTGCCAGCAGTGGAGGGACAGGGGGCACAGATACGCAGTATTTT. The chain links TRBV2 to TRBJ2-3, with 10 bases identical to TRBD1. The germline CDR1 and CDR2 sequences are SNHLY and FYNNEI. Losses at the gene ends were 4 bases for V and 1 base for J; bases not matched to a gene: 2. The CDR3 length is 15 residues. Full variable domain (remainder filled in from reference TRBV2 and TRBJ2-3): EPEVTQTPSHQVTQMGQEVILRCVPISNHLYFYWYRQILGQKVEFLVSFYNNEISEKSEIFDDQFSVERPDGSNFTLKIRSTKLEDSAMYFCASSGGTGGTDTQYFGPGTRLTVL.

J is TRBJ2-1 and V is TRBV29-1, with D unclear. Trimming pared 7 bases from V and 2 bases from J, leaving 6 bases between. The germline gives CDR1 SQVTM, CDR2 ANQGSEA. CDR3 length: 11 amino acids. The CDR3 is CSADTYNEQFF. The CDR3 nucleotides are TGCAGCGCCGACACCTACAATGAGCAGTTCTTC.

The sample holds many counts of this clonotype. This chain's CDR3 is CSAFTPGQGAGEQYF. CDR3 coding DNA: TGCAGTGCTTTTACACCGGGACAGGGGGCGGGCGAGCAGTACTTC. This chain uses TRBV20-1 with TRBJ2-7, with 12 bases identical to TRBD1. The germline CDR1 and CDR2 sequences are DFQATT and SNEGSKA (reference sequence). V shed 5 bases, J shed 6 bases, and the junction held 11 bases outside the gene matches. The CDR3 sequence is 15 residues long.

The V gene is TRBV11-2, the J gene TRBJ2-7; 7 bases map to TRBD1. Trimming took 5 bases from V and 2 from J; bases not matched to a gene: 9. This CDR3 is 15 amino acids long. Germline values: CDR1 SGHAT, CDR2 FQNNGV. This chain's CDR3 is CASSTPRGRAYEQYF. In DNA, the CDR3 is TGTGCCAGCAGCACCCCGAGGGGGCGGGCCTACGAGCAGTACTTC.

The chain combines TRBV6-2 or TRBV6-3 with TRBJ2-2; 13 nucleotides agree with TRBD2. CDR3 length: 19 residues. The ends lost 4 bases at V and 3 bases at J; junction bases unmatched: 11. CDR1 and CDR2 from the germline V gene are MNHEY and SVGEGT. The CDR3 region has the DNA TGTGCCAGCAGTTCCTGGACTAGCGGGGGCCTCACGGACACCGGGGAGCTGTTTTTT. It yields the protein CASSSWTSGGLTDTGELFF.

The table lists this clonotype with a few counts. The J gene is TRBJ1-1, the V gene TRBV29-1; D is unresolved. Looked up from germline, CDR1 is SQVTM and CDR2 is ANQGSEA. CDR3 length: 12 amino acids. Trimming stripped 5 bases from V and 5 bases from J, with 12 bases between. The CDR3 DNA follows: TGCAGCGTTAGTCGAACAGCTACTGAAGCTTTCTTT. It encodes CSVSRTATEAFF.

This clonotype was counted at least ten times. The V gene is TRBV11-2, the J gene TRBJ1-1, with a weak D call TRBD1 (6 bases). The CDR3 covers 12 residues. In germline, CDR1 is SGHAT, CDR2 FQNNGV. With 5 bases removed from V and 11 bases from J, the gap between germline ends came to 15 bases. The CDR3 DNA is TGTGCCAGCAGCCCTACAGGGCTTGGTGCTTTCTTT. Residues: CASSPTGLGAFF.

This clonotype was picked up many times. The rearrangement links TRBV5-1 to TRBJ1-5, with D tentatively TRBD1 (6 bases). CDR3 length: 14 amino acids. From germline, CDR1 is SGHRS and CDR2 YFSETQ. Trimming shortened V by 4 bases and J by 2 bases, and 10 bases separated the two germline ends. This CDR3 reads CASSPQGRNQPQHF. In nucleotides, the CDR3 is TGCGCCAGCAGCCCACAGGGACGCAATCAGCCCCAGCATTTT. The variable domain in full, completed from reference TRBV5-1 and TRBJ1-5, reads KAGVTQTPRYLIKTRGQQVTLSCSPISGHRSVSWYQQTPGQGLQFLFEYFSETQRNKGNFPGRFSGRQFSNSRSEMNVSTLELGDSALYLCASSPQGRNQPQHFGDGTRLSIL.

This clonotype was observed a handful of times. DNA for the CDR3: TGTGCCAGCAGCTTATTACGGACTAATGAAAAACTGTTTTTT. It encodes CASSLLRTNEKLFF. The V call is TRBV7-8, the J call TRBJ1-4; D ambiguous. CDR3 length: 14 residues. Trimming stripped 2 bases from V and 2 bases from J, with 6 bases between. CDR1 is SGHVS and CDR2 is FQNEAQ in the germline V gene.

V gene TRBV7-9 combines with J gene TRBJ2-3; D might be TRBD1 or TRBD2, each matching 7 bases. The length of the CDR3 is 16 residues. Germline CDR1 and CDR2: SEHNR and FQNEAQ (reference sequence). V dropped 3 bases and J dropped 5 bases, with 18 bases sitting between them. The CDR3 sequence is CASSFSLTGRGDTQYF. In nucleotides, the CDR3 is TGTGCCAGCAGCTTTTCCCTGACAGGGAGGGGAGATACGCAGTATTTT.

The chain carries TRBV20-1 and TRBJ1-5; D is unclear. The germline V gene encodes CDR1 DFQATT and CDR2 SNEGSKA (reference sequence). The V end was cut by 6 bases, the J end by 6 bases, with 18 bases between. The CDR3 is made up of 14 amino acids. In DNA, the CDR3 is TGCAGTGCGTCGCCGGGCGTCACAACTCAGCCCCAGCATTTT. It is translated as CSASPGVTTQPQHF.

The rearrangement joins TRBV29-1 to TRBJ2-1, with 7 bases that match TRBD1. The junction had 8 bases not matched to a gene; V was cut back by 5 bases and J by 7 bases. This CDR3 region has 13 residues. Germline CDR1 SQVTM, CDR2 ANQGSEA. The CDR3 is CSVSPGQRNEQFF. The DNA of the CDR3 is TGCAGCGTTTCCCCGGGACAGAGGAATGAGCAGTTCTTC.

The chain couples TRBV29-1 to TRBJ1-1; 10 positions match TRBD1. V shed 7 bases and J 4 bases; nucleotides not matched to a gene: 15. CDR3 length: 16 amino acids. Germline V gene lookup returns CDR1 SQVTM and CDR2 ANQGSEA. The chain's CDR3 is CSASNVGDRGSTEAFF. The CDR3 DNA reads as TGCAGCGCTTCCAACGTGGGGGACAGGGGTTCCACTGAAGCTTTCTTT. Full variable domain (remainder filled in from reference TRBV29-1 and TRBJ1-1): SAVISQKPSRDICQRGTSLTIQCQVDSQVTMMFWYRQQPGQSLTLIATANQGSEATYESGFVIDKFPISRPNLTFSTLTVSNMSPEDSSIYLCSASNVGDRGSTEAFFGQGTRLTVV.

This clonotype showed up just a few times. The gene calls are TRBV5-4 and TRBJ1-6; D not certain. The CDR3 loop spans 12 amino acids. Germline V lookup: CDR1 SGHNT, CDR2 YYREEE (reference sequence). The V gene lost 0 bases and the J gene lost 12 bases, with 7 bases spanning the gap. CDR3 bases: TGTGCCAGCAGCTTGGATCTGGGACCCCTCCACTTT. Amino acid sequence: CASSLDLGPLHF.

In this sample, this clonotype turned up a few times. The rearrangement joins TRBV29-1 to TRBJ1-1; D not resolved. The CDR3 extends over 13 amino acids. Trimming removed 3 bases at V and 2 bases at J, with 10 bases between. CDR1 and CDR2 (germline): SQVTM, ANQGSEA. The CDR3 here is CSVDRAPNTEAFF. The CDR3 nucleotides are TGCAGCGTTGATAGAGCTCCCAACACTGAAGCTTTCTTT. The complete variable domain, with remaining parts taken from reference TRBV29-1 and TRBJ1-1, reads SAVISQKPSRDICQRGTSLTIQCQVDSQVTMMFWYRQQPGQSLTLIATANQGSEATYESGFVIDKFPISRPNLTFSTLTVSNMSPEDSSIYLCSVDRAPNTEAFFGQGTRLTVV.

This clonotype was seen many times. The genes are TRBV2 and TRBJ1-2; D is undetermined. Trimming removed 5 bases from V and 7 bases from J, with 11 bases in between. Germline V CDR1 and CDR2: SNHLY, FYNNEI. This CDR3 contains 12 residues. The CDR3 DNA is TGTGCCAGCAGTTTATCGGGCTCTGGCTACACCTTC. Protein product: CASSLSGSGYTF.

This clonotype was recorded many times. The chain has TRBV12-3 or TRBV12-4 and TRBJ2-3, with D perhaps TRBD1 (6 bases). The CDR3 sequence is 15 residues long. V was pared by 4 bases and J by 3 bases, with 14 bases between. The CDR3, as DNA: TGTGCCAGCAGTTCGACAGGCGATGGGACAGATACGCAGTATTTT. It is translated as CASSSTGDGTDTQYF.

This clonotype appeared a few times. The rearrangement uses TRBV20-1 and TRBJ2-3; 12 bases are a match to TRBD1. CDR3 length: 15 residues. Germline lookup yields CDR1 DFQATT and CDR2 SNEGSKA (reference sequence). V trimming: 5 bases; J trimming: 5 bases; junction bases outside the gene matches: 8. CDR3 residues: CSASPGQGALDTQYF. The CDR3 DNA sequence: TGCAGTGCTTCCCCGGGACAGGGGGCGTTAGATACGCAGTATTTT.

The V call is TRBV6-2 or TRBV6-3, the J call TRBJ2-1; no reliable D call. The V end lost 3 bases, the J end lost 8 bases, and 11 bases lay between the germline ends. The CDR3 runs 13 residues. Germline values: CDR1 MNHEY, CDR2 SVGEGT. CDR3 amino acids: CASSYWGWDEQFF. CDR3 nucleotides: TGTGCCAGCAGTTATTGGGGTTGGGATGAGCAGTTCTTC.

The CDR3 protein is CACMGNTEAFF. The CDR3, as DNA: TGTGCCTGCATGGGGAACACTGAAGCTTTCTTT. This chain joins TRBV6-5 and TRBJ1-1; D is uncertain. The CDR3 runs to 11 residues. Germline V gene sequence: CDR1 MNHEY, CDR2 SVGAGI. V was shortened by 11 bases and J by 1 base, with 8 bases between the two germline ends.

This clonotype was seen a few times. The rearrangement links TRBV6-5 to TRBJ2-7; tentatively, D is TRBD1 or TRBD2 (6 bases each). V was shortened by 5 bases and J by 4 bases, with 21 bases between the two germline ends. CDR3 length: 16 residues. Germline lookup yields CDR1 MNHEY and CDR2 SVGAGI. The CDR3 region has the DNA TGTGCCAGCAGTCAACACGGGGGACACACTTTGTACGAGCAGTACTTC. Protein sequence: CASSQHGGHTLYEQYF.

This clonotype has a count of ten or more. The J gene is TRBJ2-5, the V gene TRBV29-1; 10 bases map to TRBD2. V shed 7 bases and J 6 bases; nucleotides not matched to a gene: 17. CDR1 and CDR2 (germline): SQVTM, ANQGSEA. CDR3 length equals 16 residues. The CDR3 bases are TGCAGCGGGAAGGGATCTAGCGGGGGCAGGATGAAGACCCAGTACTTC. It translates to CSGKGSSGGRMKTQYF.